These 17 T cell receptor beta chains were sequenced from one sample in a study of T cell responses to AZD1222 COVID-19 vaccine (dated by TCRdb to about 2021). The time point label, read with the paper, signifies: baseline before first vaccination. Library method: the immunoSEQ multiplex PCR assay. TCRdb provides this immuneACCESS table in a form limited to in-frame rearrangements. Some clones are lacking; in checked studies, under half of them reflect an unresolved V gene, and why the rest are absent is not known. A total of some 140,000 clones appear in this sample, more than 80% of them only once. The biggest ten clones account for over 3.5% of the sample. The sequences come from peripheral blood, collected on day 0 of AZD1222 vaccination. The source of these receptors is an adult in good health.

This clone came up once. The CDR3 spells CASSQELRSGGVRSTDTQYF. CDR3 nucleotides: TGTGCCAGCAGCCAAGAGCTGAGGAGCGGGGGGGTTCGCAGCACAGATACGCAGTATTTT. This chain connects TRBV3-1 (or the pseudogene TRBV3-2) to TRBJ2-3; 10 nucleotides align to TRBD2. Germline V gene data show CDR1 as LGHDT and CDR2 as YNNKEL (reference sequence). The V segment lost 0 bases and the J segment 0 bases; nucleotides outside the gene matches: 12. This CDR3 spans 20 amino acids.

The CDR3 region has the DNA TGTGCCACCAGCAGGACAGGGGTCGACACCATATATTTT. Amino acid sequence: CATSRTGVDTIYF. This chain links TRBV15 with TRBJ1-3, with 8 positions matching TRBD1. The germline V gene has CDR1 LNHNV and CDR2 YYDKDF (reference sequence). The CDR3 is 13 amino acids. V was pared by 3 bases and J by 8 bases, with 3 bases of the junction left unmatched.

This rearrangement joins TRBV3-1 (or the pseudogene TRBV3-2) to TRBJ2-5; 10 bases map to TRBD1. V shed 5 bases, J shed 5 bases, and the junction held 5 bases outside the gene matches. The CDR3 extends over 14 amino acids. Germline CDR1 and CDR2: LGHDT and YNNKEL (reference sequence). CDR3 sequence (DNA): TGTGCCAGCAGCGTGACAGGGGGCATGGAGACCCAGTACTTC. This translates into CASSVTGGMETQYF.

The rearrangement uses TRBV28 and TRBJ1-3, with 8 bases aligning to TRBD1. Unmatched junction bases numbered 9, after V lost 8 bases and J lost 6 bases. Germline V lookup: CDR1 MDHEN, CDR2 SYDVKM. CDR3 size: 14 residues. DNA for the CDR3: TGTGCCAGCTCCCCAGGGGGCCTGGAAAACACCATATATTTT. Translated: CASSPGGLENTIYF. Using reference TRBV28 and TRBJ1-3 for the parts outside the CDR3, the full variable domain is DVKVTQSSRYLVKRTGEKVFLECVQDMDHENMFWYRQDPGLGLRLIYFSYDVKMKEKGDIPEGYSVSREKKERFSLILESASTNQTSMYLCASSPGGLENTIYFGEGSWLTVV.

The chain is built from TRBV28 and TRBJ1-2; a weak D match, TRBD1 (6 bases). The CDR3 extends over 16 amino acids. The ends were cut back, 4 bases at V and 4 bases at J, with 19 bases in the middle. Germline-derived CDR1 and CDR2 are MDHEN and SYDVKM. This CDR3 reads CASSSPSQGEGYGYTF. The CDR3 DNA follows: TGTGCCAGCAGTTCACCATCACAGGGAGAGGGCTATGGCTACACCTTC.

Only one count was recorded for this clone. V gene TRBV5-5 combines with J gene TRBJ1-2; D is ambiguous. CDR3 length equals 15 residues. Germline V gives CDR1 SGHKS, CDR2 YYEKEE (reference sequence). V gave up 5 bases and J gave up 2 bases, with 16 bases separating them. This CDR3 is CASSLDGNLNYGYTF. The CDR3 nucleotides are TGTGCCAGCAGTCTGGACGGAAATCTCAACTATGGCTACACCTTC.

The table lists this clone with a count of one. The rearrangement joins TRBV4-2 to TRBJ1-6, with 8 nucleotides matching TRBD1. The J segment lost 8 bases and the V segment lost 0 bases, leaving 3 bases of the junction unmatched. The germline CDR1 and CDR2 sequences are LGHNA and YNFKEQ. The CDR3 runs to 15 residues. The CDR3, as DNA: TGTGCCAGCAGCCAAGAGGCACAGGGGGATTCACCCCTCCACTTT. Translating it yields CASSQEAQGDSPLHF.

The V and J genes are TRBV15 and TRBJ1-2, with a tentative D call TRBD1 (6 bases). The CDR3 runs 18 residues. Trimming pared 5 bases from V and 8 bases from J, leaving 30 bases between. Germline assignment: CDR1 LNHNV and CDR2 YYDKDF (reference sequence). The CDR3 sequence: CATSEHRVMAPGSGGYTF. In DNA form, the CDR3 reads TGTGCCACCAGCGAACACAGGGTCATGGCCCCCGGGTCGGGGGGCTACACCTTC.

The V and J genes are TRBV27 and TRBJ1-1; D not resolved. The CDR3 runs 14 residues. Germline V gene lookup returns CDR1 MNHEY and CDR2 SMNVEV (reference sequence). Trimming removed 5 bases at V and 0 bases at J, with 10 bases between. The CDR3 is CASSEVFMNTEAFF. DNA for the CDR3: TGTGCCAGCAGTGAAGTCTTCATGAACACTGAAGCTTTCTTT.

V is TRBV12-3 or TRBV12-4 and J is TRBJ2-7, with D perhaps matching TRBD2 (5 bases). V was shortened by 7 bases and J by 3 bases, with 10 bases between the two germline ends. This CDR3 contains 12 residues. CDR3 in amino acids: CASTGRNYEQYF. CDR3 sequence (DNA): TGTGCCAGCACGGGGAGAAACTACGAGCAGTACTTC.

The rearrangement links TRBV5-1 to TRBJ2-3; D is unresolved. The germline V and J ends were trimmed by 1 base and 1 base, with 4 bases remaining between them. This CDR3 has 13 residues. Per the germline V gene, CDR1 is SGHRS and CDR2 is YFSETQ. For the CDR3, the DNA is TGCGCCAGCAGCTTGCAGGGCACAGATACGCAGTATTTT. Residues: CASSLQGTDTQYF.

The chain employs TRBV28 and TRBJ1-5; unclear D gene. The V gene lost 9 bases and the J gene lost 3 bases, with 12 bases spanning the gap. Germline values: CDR1 MDHEN, CDR2 SYDVKM. The CDR3 spans 13 residues. The CDR3 DNA reads as TGTGCCAGTGGCGCTAAGAACAATCAGCCCCAGCATTTT. It yields the protein CASGAKNNQPQHF.

The V and J genes are TRBV5-1 and TRBJ1-5; 9 bases map to TRBD1. V shed 4 bases and J 2 bases; nucleotides not matched to a gene: 1. Per germline, CDR1 SGHRS and CDR2 YFSETQ. The length of the CDR3 is 14 residues. The CDR3 nucleotides are TGCGCCAGCAGCCGGACAGGGGGCAATCAGCCCCAGCATTTT. Translating gives CASSRTGGNQPQHF.

The chain combines TRBV6-6 with TRBJ2-7, with a weak D call TRBD1 (6 bases). The CDR3 has 15 amino acids. The germline V gene encodes CDR1 MNHNY and CDR2 SVGAGI (reference sequence). The V and J ends lost 6 bases and 4 bases respectively, with 19 bases between them. CDR3 in amino acids: CASSPPGQREYEQYF. CDR3 coding DNA: TGTGCCAGCAGCCCCCCTGGACAGAGAGAATACGAGCAGTACTTC.

This clone occurred once. The chain carries TRBV7-3 and TRBJ2-2; D uncertain. In germline, CDR1 is SGHTA, CDR2 FQGTGA. The ends were cut back, 3 bases at V and 0 bases at J, with 5 bases in the middle. The CDR3 covers 14 residues. CDR3 coding DNA: TGTGCCAGCAGCTTCGGCCCGAACACCGGGGAGCTGTTTTTT. Amino acid sequence: CASSFGPNTGELFF.

V usage is TRBV5-4 and J usage is TRBJ1-3, with D perhaps TRBD1 (5 bases). The germline V gene encodes CDR1 SGHNT and CDR2 YYREEE (reference sequence). Trimming pared 10 bases from V and 3 bases from J, leaving 11 bases between. There are 12 residues in the CDR3. The CDR3 DNA reads TGTGCCCTCGGGACGAATGGAAACACCATATATTTT. It specifies CALGTNGNTIYF.

This clone has only one observation. The chain combines TRBV28 with TRBJ1-1, with D unresolved. CDR1 is MDHEN, CDR2 SYDVKM, per germline. The CDR3 contains 14 residues. V was shortened by 5 bases and J by 0 bases, with 10 bases between the two germline ends. The CDR3 reads CASSPVRVNTEAFF. The CDR3, as DNA: TGTGCCAGCAGTCCCGTAAGGGTGAACACTGAAGCTTTCTTT.